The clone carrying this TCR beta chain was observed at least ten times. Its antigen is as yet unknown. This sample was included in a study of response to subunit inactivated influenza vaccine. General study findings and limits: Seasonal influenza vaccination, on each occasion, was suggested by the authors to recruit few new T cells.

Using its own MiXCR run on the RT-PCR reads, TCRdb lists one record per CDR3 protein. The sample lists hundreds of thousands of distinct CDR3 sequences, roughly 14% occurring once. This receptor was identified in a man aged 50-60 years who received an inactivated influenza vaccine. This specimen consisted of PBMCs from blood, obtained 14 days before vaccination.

The CDR3 nucleotides read TGCGCCAGCAGCGGGGGGCCAGCGGGAGTGGTGAACAATGAGCAGTTCTTC. Protein product: CASSGGPAGVVNNEQFF. This sequence joins TRBV5-1 and TRBJ2-1, with TRBD2 matching 8 bases. V was pared by 4 bases and J by 5 bases, with 14 bases of the junction left unmatched. This CDR3 spans 17 amino acids. Germline V lookup: CDR1 SGHRS, CDR2 YFSETQ.